Listed here are 27 T cell receptor beta chains from one sample, sequenced in a study of blood T cells in healthy people across ages. For the second PCR, which ran for about 7 to 11 cycles, a sample-barcoded 5' primer and a J-beta primer mix were used. TCRdb reprocessed the 5' RACE reads with MiXCR, giving one entry per CDR3 protein. There are around 800,000 distinct CDR3 sequences in the sample; under 55% occur only once, and about a fifth lies in the top ten. Sequenced sample: blood. These receptors originate from a man aged 55 to 70 in good health.

This clonotype was seen many times. V gene TRBV6-5 combines with J gene TRBJ2-7; TRBD1 agrees at 9 bases. J lost 3 bases, V lost 7 bases, and 4 bases had no gene match. The CDR3 is 13 amino acids. Germline-derived CDR1 and CDR2 are MNHEY and SVGAGI. CDR3 amino acids: CASTSDRGYEQYF. The CDR3 DNA sequence: TGTGCCAGCACATCGGACAGGGGCTACGAGCAGTACTTC.

V and J are TRBV28 and TRBJ1-2, with 9 bases lining up with TRBD1. Germline lookup yields CDR1 MDHEN and CDR2 SYDVKM. V lost 5 bases, J lost 7 bases, and 11 bases stayed unmatched. The CDR3 has 15 amino acids. The chain's CDR3 is CASSPPTGTGSGYTF. DNA of the CDR3: TGTGCCAGCAGTCCACCCACTGGGACAGGGTCTGGCTACACCTTC.

The chain recombines TRBV2 with TRBJ2-5, with TRBD1 matching 7 bases. Per the germline V gene, CDR1 is SNHLY and CDR2 is FYNNEI. V shed 5 bases and J 12 bases; nucleotides not matched to a gene: 9. The CDR3 is made up of 12 amino acids. This chain's CDR3 is CASSTRTGREYF. DNA of the CDR3: TGTGCCAGCAGTACTAGGACAGGAAGGGAGTACTTC.

V and J are TRBV7-2 and TRBJ2-7; possibly TRBD1 for D (7 bases). The V gene lost 0 bases and the J gene lost 0 bases, with 21 bases spanning the gap. CDR3 size: 19 residues. In germline, CDR1 is SGHTA, CDR2 FQGNSA. The CDR3 coding sequence is TGTGCCAGCAGCTTAGCAGGGACTCGACAGGGTCGGAGCTCCTACGAGCAGTACTTC. It codes for CASSLAGTRQGRSSYEQYF.

The chain carries TRBV9 and TRBJ2-3; 12 nucleotides align to TRBD2. Germline assignment: CDR1 SGDLS and CDR2 YYNGEE. J lost 5 bases, V lost 0 bases, and 10 bases had no gene match. The CDR3 totals 18 residues. The CDR3 DNA follows: TGTGCCAGCAGCGTAGCTACGTCTAGCGGGGGGGATAAAGATACGCAGTATTTT. Translation: CASSVATSSGGDKDTQYF.

This clonotype was detected only once. The chain combines TRBV24-1 with TRBJ2-1, with D uncertain. CDR1 KGHDR and CDR2 SFDVKD come from the germline V gene. The CDR3 consists of 15 residues. The V gene lost 3 bases and the J gene lost 1 base, with 9 bases spanning the gap. The CDR3 DNA is TGTGCCACCAGTGATCCCCAAGGGTCCTACAATGAGCAGTTCTTC. Its translation is CATSDPQGSYNEQFF.

The V call is TRBV3-1, the J call TRBJ2-7; D perhaps matches TRBD1 (5 bases). V lost 2 bases and J 0 bases, leaving 11 bases between the germline ends. This CDR3 contains 15 residues. CDR1 and CDR2 from the germline V gene are LGHDT and YNNKEL (reference sequence). The CDR3: CASSQRTSLSYEQYF. CDR3 nucleotide sequence: TGTGCCAGCAGCCAACGGACATCGCTCTCCTACGAGCAGTACTTC.

This clonotype was detected a few times. The V call is TRBV19, the J call TRBJ2-7; 12 bases map to TRBD2. With 4 bases clipped from V and 4 bases from J, the junction kept 5 bases outside the gene matches. Germline V lookup: CDR1 LNHDA, CDR2 SQIVND (reference sequence). There are 15 residues in the CDR3. The CDR3 loop reads CASSKGLAGMYEQYF. CDR3 nucleotides: TGTGCCAGTAGTAAAGGACTAGCGGGGATGTACGAGCAGTACTTC. Using reference TRBV19 and TRBJ2-7 for the parts outside the CDR3, the full variable domain is DGGITQSPKYLFRKEGQNVTLSCEQNLNHDAMYWYRQDPGQGLRLIYYSQIVNDFQKGDIAEGYSVSREKKESFPLTVTSAQKNPTAFYLCASSKGLAGMYEQYFGPGTRLTVT.

This chain links TRBV7-9 with TRBJ2-1; maybe TRBD2 (6 bases). Germline CDR1 reads SEHNR; CDR2 reads FQNEAQ (reference sequence). CDR3 length: 15 residues. Trimming took 5 bases from V and 7 from J, leaving 18 bases between them. CDR3 amino acids: CASSPGTFAGNEQFF. CDR3 DNA: TGTGCCAGCAGCCCCGGGACTTTTGCGGGGAATGAGCAGTTCTTC.

The V gene is TRBV10-2, the J gene TRBJ2-5; a possible D gene is TRBD2 (5 bases). CDR1 and CDR2 (germline): WSHSY, SAAADI. The CDR3 totals 15 residues. V shed 3 bases and J shed 5 bases, with 16 bases lying between them. The DNA for the CDR3 is TGCGCCAGCAGTGAAAGGTGGGAGATTTCGGAGACCCAGTACTTC. This encodes CASSERWEISETQYF.

A few counts support this clonotype. The V and J genes are TRBV12-3 or TRBV12-4 and TRBJ2-1, with D perhaps TRBD2 (6 bases). V was cut by 6 bases and J by 3 bases, with 15 bases left in between. The CDR3 loop spans 15 amino acids. The CDR3 loop reads CASRPFAGHYNEQFF. CDR3 nucleotide sequence: TGTGCCAGCAGACCTTTTGCGGGGCACTACAATGAGCAGTTCTTC.

This rearrangement joins TRBV5-1 to TRBJ2-1; no reliable D call. The CDR3 runs 12 residues. V lost 4 bases and J 5 bases, leaving 7 bases between the germline ends. In germline, CDR1 is SGHRS, CDR2 YFSETQ. The CDR3 DNA reads TGCGCCAGCAGCCGGAAGGACAATGAGCAGTTCTTC. Amino acid sequence: CASSRKDNEQFF. The whole variable domain, remainder taken from reference TRBV5-1 and TRBJ2-1, is KAGVTQTPRYLIKTRGQQVTLSCSPISGHRSVSWYQQTPGQGLQFLFEYFSETQRNKGNFPGRFSGRQFSNSRSEMNVSTLELGDSALYLCASSRKDNEQFFGPGTRLTVL.

This chain connects TRBV6-5 to TRBJ1-1; 10 bases are a match to TRBD1. Germline V lookup: CDR1 MNHEY, CDR2 SVGAGI. The CDR3 totals 13 residues. Trimming at V came to 6 bases and at J to 12 bases, leaving 10 bases not matched to a gene. CDR3 nucleotides: TGTGCCAGCAGGCCCCGAGGACAGGGGGTGTCTTTCTTT. As protein: CASRPRGQGVSFF.

The rearrangement uses TRBV7-8 and TRBJ2-4; the D is unclear. Gene TRBJ2-7 matches the end of the DNA better, so the J call may be wrong. CDR1 is SGHVS, CDR2 FQNEAQ, per germline. The CDR3 has 13 residues. CDR3 in amino acids: CASSLGVFYEQYF. CDR3 sequence (DNA): TGTGCCAGCAGCTTAGGAGTCTTTTACGAGCAGTACTTC.

This clonotype was observed a handful of times. The chain recombines TRBV12-3 or TRBV12-4 with TRBJ2-1; the match to TRBD1 covers 7 bases. V lost 6 bases and J lost 4; bases outside the gene matches: 3. The CDR3 totals 13 residues. The CDR3 DNA reads as TGTGCCAGCAGAGCGGACAGGTACAATGAGCAGTTCTTC. As protein: CASRADRYNEQFF.

On this clonotype itself: The germline gene is not matched at one end of the junction; a read error may be the cause. V usage is TRBV5-1 and J usage is TRBJ1-4; D gene unclear. The V gene's germline CDR1 is SGHRS and CDR2 YFSETQ. This CDR3 spans 15 amino acids. The CDR3 sequence is CARSLARGPNEKLFF. CDR3 coding DNA: TGCGCCCGCAGCTTGGCCAGAGGACCTAATGAAAAACTGTTTTTT.

This clonotype was detected only a few times. V gene TRBV7-2 combines with J gene TRBJ2-7, with TRBD2 matching 10 bases. Germline V lookup: CDR1 SGHTA, CDR2 FQGNSA. The CDR3 has 15 amino acids. V dropped 2 bases and J dropped 4; count of bases not matched to a gene: 5. The CDR3 coding sequence is TGTGCCAGCAGCTTACTGGGACTAGCGACTTACGAGCAGTACTTC. Translation: CASSLLGLATYEQYF. The full variable domain, completed using reference TRBV7-2 and TRBJ2-7, is GAGVSQSPSNKVTEKGKDVELRCDPISGHTALYWYRQSLGQGLEFLIYFQGNSAPDKSGLPSDRFSAERTGGSVSTLTIQRTQQEDSAVYLCASSLLGLATYEQYFGPGTRLTVT.

This chain connects TRBV20-1 to TRBJ2-4, with TRBD1 identical over 7 bases. CDR3 size: 12 residues. Germline loops: CDR1 DFQATT, CDR2 SNEGSKA (reference sequence). J gave up 5 bases and V 6 bases, and 4 bases lay outside the gene matches. The CDR3 sequence: CSAGDRENIQYF. In DNA, the CDR3 is TGCAGTGCCGGAGACAGGGAAAACATTCAGTACTTC.

This clonotype was recorded a few times. The gene calls are TRBV7-2 and TRBJ1-1, with 9 bases aligning to TRBD1. V lost 8 bases, J lost 2 bases, and 6 bases stayed unmatched. In germline, CDR1 is SGHTA, CDR2 FQGNSA. This CDR3 spans 14 amino acids. CDR3 region: CASRRGQGNTEAFF. The CDR3 region has the DNA TGTGCCAGCCGGAGGGGACAGGGCAACACTGAAGCTTTCTTT.

The chain links TRBV7-2 to TRBJ2-3; D ambiguous. V lost 1 base, J lost 5 bases, and 7 bases lay in between. CDR1 SGHTA and CDR2 FQGNSA come from the germline V gene. This CDR3 has 13 residues. The CDR3 region is CASSLVLVDTQYF. In DNA, the CDR3 is TGTGCCAGCAGCTTAGTCTTAGTAGATACGCAGTATTTT.

There are a few counts of this clonotype. The V gene is TRBV6-5, the J gene TRBJ2-4, with a tentative D call TRBD2 (5 bases). The CDR3 spans 13 residues. V lost 5 bases to trimming and J lost 6 bases, with 11 bases between them. The V gene's germline CDR1 is MNHEY and CDR2 SVGAGI. CDR3: CASSDGRGNIQYF. CDR3 coding DNA: TGTGCCAGCAGTGACGGACGGGGAAACATTCAGTACTTC.

The rearrangement joins TRBV25-1 to TRBJ1-5; TRBD1 matches at 8 bases. Germline assignment: CDR1 MGHDK and CDR2 SYGVNS. J was trimmed by 2 bases and V by 4 bases; bases with no gene match: 7. The CDR3 extends over 16 amino acids. The CDR3 region is CASSAAGGSRNQPQHF. The CDR3 DNA is TGTGCCAGCAGTGCGGCAGGGGGCTCGCGCAATCAGCCCCAGCATTTT.

The chain couples TRBV6-2 or TRBV6-3 to TRBJ2-4, with 8 bases lining up with TRBD1. The end of the DNA aligns better with TRBJ2-7, so the J call may be wrong. The CDR3 spans 13 residues. CDR1 MNHEY and CDR2 SVGEGT come from the germline V gene. CDR3 residues: CASFQDRAAEQYF. Here the CDR3 DNA reads TGTGCCAGTTTCCAGGACAGGGCTGCCGAGCAGTACTTC.

The count of this clonotype is one. This sequence joins TRBV20-1 and TRBJ2-5; 8 bases align to TRBD2. J gave up 4 bases and V 6 bases, and 10 bases lay outside the gene matches. Germline CDR1 is DFQATT and CDR2 is SNEGSKA (reference sequence). The CDR3 consists of 14 residues. For the CDR3, the DNA is TGCAGTGCCCGAACGGGGGGGCCGGTAGAGACCCAGTACTTC. Its translation is CSARTGGPVETQYF.

V is TRBV2 and J is TRBJ2-3; 12 nucleotides agree with TRBD1. The CDR3 spans 15 residues. Germline CDR1 SNHLY, CDR2 FYNNEI. The V and J ends lost 5 bases and 7 bases, in that order; junction bases with no gene match: 7. The DNA of the CDR3 is TGTGCCAGCAGTAAATCGGGACAGGGGGCGAATACGCAGTATTTT. This codes for CASSKSGQGANTQYF.

The gene calls are TRBV6-6 and TRBJ1-2; no definite D call. The CDR3 length is 13 residues. Germline CDR1 reads MNHNY; CDR2 reads SVGAGI (reference sequence). V lost 5 bases to trimming and J lost 4 bases, with 11 bases between them. The CDR3 spells CASSLQPSYGYTF. The CDR3 nucleotides read TGTGCCAGCAGTCTACAGCCCAGCTATGGCTACACCTTC.

This sequence joins TRBV20-1 and TRBJ2-1, with a possible D match to TRBD1 (6 bases). Trimming took 0 bases from V and 5 from J, leaving 14 bases between them. Germline V lookup: CDR1 DFQATT, CDR2 SNEGSKA (reference sequence). CDR3 length: 15 residues. The CDR3 DNA is TGCAGTGCTAGAGACGGGGCAGGGGCCCACAATGAGCAGTTCTTC. Its protein product is CSARDGAGAHNEQFF.